These T cell receptor beta chains were read from a single sample in a study of shared clonotypes between healthy human individuals. Assay: immunoSEQ multiplex PCR; the TCRdb copy retains only in-frame clones and omits some. The sample yields roughly 530,000 clones, 96% seen once. Input material: naive CD4+ T cells sorted from blood. These receptors were obtained from a woman aged 30 to 39 in good health. Both conserved end residues are part of each CDR3. The D gene is left open where the match is weak.

v_gene: TRBV11-2
d_gene: TRBD2
j_gene: TRBJ2-5
CDR3aa: CASSGDYLETQYF
CDR3nt: TGTGCCAGCAGCGGGGACTACTTAGAGACCCAGTACTTC

v_gene: TRBV28
d_gene: TRBD1
j_gene: TRBJ2-2
CDR3aa: CASSSGQGTLNTGELFF
CDR3nt: TGTGCCAGCAGTTCGGGACAGGGAACTCTTAACACCGGGGAGCTGTTTTTT

v_gene: TRBV7-8
d_gene: NA
j_gene: TRBJ2-7
CDR3aa: CASSRSIWEGPGHEQYF
CDR3nt: TGTGCCAGCAGCAGATCAATCTGGGAAGGGCCCGGACACGAGCAGTACTTC

v_gene: TRBV27
d_gene: NA
j_gene: TRBJ2-1
CDR3aa: CASRPYSLIQDNEQFF
CDR3nt: TGTGCCAGCAGACCATACTCCCTAATCCAGGACAATGAGCAGTTCTTC

v_gene: TRBV5-1
d_gene: NA
j_gene: TRBJ1-5
CDR3aa: CASSLGDGRNQPQHF
CDR3nt: TGCGCCAGCAGCTTGGGGGACGGTCGCAATCAGCCCCAGCATTTT

v_gene: TRBV6-4
d_gene: NA
j_gene: TRBJ2-2
CDR3aa: CASSPLGSGNTGELFF
CDR3nt: TGTGCCAGCAGTCCGCTGGGAAGCGGGAACACCGGGGAGCTGTTTTTT

v_gene: TRBV28
d_gene: TRBD1
j_gene: TRBJ1-1
CDR3aa: CASSLSDRVAEAFF
CDR3nt: TGTGCCAGCAGTTTAAGTGACAGGGTAGCTGAAGCTTTCTTT

v_gene: TRBV13
d_gene: TRBD1
j_gene: TRBJ1-2
CDR3aa: CASSLSGQGATNYGYTF
CDR3nt: TGTGCCAGCAGCTTATCGGGACAGGGGGCGACAAACTATGGCTACACCTTC

v_gene: TRBV28
d_gene: TRBD1
j_gene: TRBJ2-7
CDR3aa: CASSLRLGQGTHEQYF
CDR3nt: TGTGCCAGCAGTTTAAGGCTGGGACAGGGGACCCACGAGCAGTACTTC

v_gene: TRBV18
d_gene: NA
j_gene: TRBJ2-5
CDR3aa: CASSPDKGLGETQYF
CDR3nt: TGTGCCAGCTCACCGGACAAGGGGCTCGGGGAGACCCAGTACTTC

v_gene: TRBV6-5
d_gene: NA
j_gene: TRBJ2-1
CDR3aa: CASSQRLEWSNEQFF
CDR3nt: TGTGCCAGCAGTCAACGACTAGAGTGGAGCAATGAGCAGTTCTTC